These 2 T cell receptor beta chains came from one sample sequenced in a study of T cells after yellow fever vaccination. TCRdb recomputed calls from the 5' RACE reads with MiXCR, one row per CDR3 protein. Altogether 300,000 to 400,000 distinct CDR3 sequences are present, 4% being singletons, with the ten largest covering approximately 24%. The input for sequencing was PBMCs, taken 5 days after the yellow fever booster vaccination. The receptors were gathered from a man younger than 35 who received the YFV17D yellow fever vaccine.

This clonotype was picked up many times. J is TRBJ2-7 and V is TRBV12-3 or TRBV12-4; TRBD1 aligns across 7 bases. The length of the CDR3 is 14 residues. Trimming removed 4 bases from V and 4 bases from J; junction bases left unmatched: 7. CDR3 residues: CASSSPGTAYEQYF. The DNA for the CDR3 is TGTGCCAGCAGTTCGCCGGGGACAGCGTACGAGCAGTACTTC.

This chain connects TRBV20-1 to TRBJ2-7, with no clear D. The CDR3 runs to 12 residues. Trimming removed 1 base from V and 0 bases from J, with 4 bases in between. The V gene's germline CDR1 is DFQATT and CDR2 SNEGSKA (reference sequence). In DNA form, the CDR3 reads TGCAGTGCTAGAGGGGGCTCCTACGAGCAGTACGTC. It encodes CSARGGSYEQYV.